This T cell receptor (beta chain) was sequenced in a study of T-cell memory formation after mild COVID-19. Findings and caveats of the study: Clones that shrank (day 15 to 85) were balanced CD4/CD8, whereas later expanders leaned CD4+.

With constant-segment primers, 5'RACE yielded cDNA libraries of TCR alpha and TCR beta that carried sample barcodes and UMIs. MiXCR, applied by TCRdb to the 5' RACE reads, yields one record per CDR3 protein. The table shows 220,000 or so distinct CDR3 sequences, with 9.5% occurring only once. This clonotype occurred many times. Its target is unknown. The receptor's source is a man aged 18 to 29 who had mild COVID-19 (a few samples of this study predate the infection). Cell type and time point are not known. Sequencing used PBMCs or a T cell subset sorted from them (not recorded which).

The CDR3 DNA reads as TGCGCCAGCAGCTTGGAGGGATTAACAGATACGCAGTATTTT. It is translated as CASSLEGLTDTQYF. The V call is TRBV5-1, the J call TRBJ2-3; D remains unclear. Germline V gene data show CDR1 as SGHRS and CDR2 as YFSETQ. The CDR3 contains 14 residues. The V gene lost 0 bases and the J gene lost 3 bases, with 8 bases spanning the gap.